This TCR beta chain was retrieved from a study of T cell responses to AZD1222 COVID-19 vaccine. Using immunoSEQ multiplex PCR, the repertoire was profiled, and TCRdb retains in-frame clones only, with some absent. The top ten hold over 0.85% of the sample, which has around 170,000 clones, under 95% seen once. Study results and caveats: Reportedly, nearly half the spike-specific TCRs target unmutated variant regions.

The V gene's germline CDR1 is LGHDT and CDR2 YNNKEL (reference sequence). The length of the CDR3 is 14 residues. V was clipped by 1 base and J by 2 bases; unmatched bases: 2. Remarks on this clone: Its target is not known.

The chain carries TRBV3-1 (or the pseudogene TRBV3-2) and TRBJ2-7, with TRBD2 matching 7 bases. Source: peripheral blood, taken on day 0 of AZD1222 vaccination. The receptor was isolated from an adult in good health. CDR3 coding DNA: TGTGCCAGCAGCCAAGGCGGGAGTCCCTACGAGCAGTACTTC. Its translation is CASSQGGSPYEQYF.